Below, one T cell receptor (beta chain) is given with its context. What it recognizes is unknown. This entry belongs to a study of T cell repertoires in cytomegalovirus infection. Study at large: HLA-B-restricted CMV epitopes that are well studied, plus recently identified HLA-C-restricted ones, were used by the study. Both a matching HLA type and CMV infection were indicated by public TCR beta signatures.

Study-level results: There were HLA-C-restricted CMV-specific TCR beta clonotypes dominating the ex vivo response.

TCRdb re-called the reads with MiXCR, one entry per CDR3 protein. The sample holds around 200,000 distinct CDR3 sequences, approximately 38% seen once. CDR3 length: 16 amino acids. Between the trimmed V and J ends, which lost 2 bases and 9 bases, there was a span of 20 bases. From germline, CDR1 is LGHDT and CDR2 YNNKEL (reference sequence). This chain connects TRBV3-1 to TRBJ2-1; TRBD2 is a possible D gene (6 bases). Specimen: CD8+ T cells from cultured PBMCs, collected from culture after CMV antigen stimulation. This TCR was recovered from a human donor in good health (CMV status not recorded). Some clones in this sample may be carry-over from other donors' samples. The CDR3 loop reads CASSQISSAEAGEQFF. The CDR3 region has the DNA TGTGCCAGCAGCCAAATCTCTAGCGCGGAGGCGGGTGAGCAGTTCTTC.